This passage covers 20 T cell receptor beta chains from one sample sequenced in a study of CD8 T cells in Susac syndrome. An input of about 0.5 to 1 ug of RNA was subjected to reverse transcription using random hexamers. TCRdb analysed the immunoSEQ multiplex PCR reads with MiXCR anew, one entry per CDR3 protein. Here the sample spans tens of thousands of distinct CDR3 sequences, more than 85% being singletons. Sequencing was performed on CD8+ T cells from PBMCs. Receptors were obtained from a human donor in good health.

The chain combines TRBV20-1 with TRBJ2-3; 8 bases are a match to TRBD2. There are 13 residues in the CDR3. The germline CDR1 and CDR2 sequences are DFQATT and SNEGSKA (reference sequence). V was pared by 4 bases and J by 7 bases, with 7 bases of the junction left unmatched. The CDR3 bases are TGCAGTGCTACGACTAGCGAGGCCTATACGCAGTATTTT. It specifies CSATTSEAYTQYF.

The CDR3, as DNA: TGCAGCGTTGACCCCCTAGGAGGGTGGAGCACAGATACGCAGTATTTT. It yields the protein CSVDPLGGWSTDTQYF. The chain combines TRBV29-1 with TRBJ2-3, with D possibly matching TRBD2 (6 bases). V lost 3 bases, J lost 0 bases, and 16 bases lay in between. CDR1 and CDR2 (germline): SQVTM, ANQGSEA. The CDR3 is 16 residues long.

V usage is TRBV7-9 and J usage is TRBJ1-3; D ambiguous. Germline-derived CDR1 and CDR2 are SEHNR and FQNEAQ (reference sequence). The CDR3 extends over 15 amino acids. V gave up 1 base and J gave up 0 bases, with 7 bases separating them. CDR3: CASSLEGNSGNTIYF. CDR3 in DNA: TGTGCCAGCAGCTTAGAGGGTAACTCTGGAAACACCATATATTTT.

This chain joins TRBV10-3 and TRBJ2-7; no clear D. CDR1 is ENHRY, CDR2 SYGVKD, per germline. Trimming stripped 3 bases from V and 7 bases from J, with 7 bases between. This CDR3 contains 11 residues. The DNA of the CDR3 is TGTGCCATCAGTGAAGGGATGGAGCAGTACTTC. Translated: CAISEGMEQYF.

The chain is built from TRBV27 and TRBJ2-2; 11 nucleotides match TRBD2. Per germline, CDR1 MNHEY and CDR2 SMNVEV (reference sequence). V lost 4 bases, J lost 4 bases, and 5 bases stayed unmatched. This CDR3 has 16 residues. The CDR3 sequence: CASSSRTSGPTGELFF. DNA of the CDR3: TGTGCCAGCAGTTCCCGGACTAGCGGGCCCACCGGGGAGCTGTTTTTT.

This clonotype came up once. V and J are TRBV15 and TRBJ2-1; no clear D gene. CDR1 LNHNV and CDR2 YYDKDF come from the germline V gene (reference sequence). The CDR3 runs to 13 residues. With 5 bases removed from V and 0 bases from J, the gap between germline ends came to 5 bases. The CDR3: CATSANSYNEQFF. The DNA for the CDR3 is TGTGCCACCAGCGCGAACTCCTACAATGAGCAGTTCTTC.

V is TRBV29-1 and J is TRBJ1-3; D perhaps matches TRBD1 (5 bases). V lost 7 bases and J lost 0, with 13 bases in between. The CDR3 sequence is 14 residues long. CDR1 and CDR2 (germline): SQVTM, ANQGSEA. The CDR3 region is CSASRGSSGNTIYF. The CDR3 DNA reads as TGCAGCGCCTCCCGGGGGAGCTCTGGAAACACCATATATTTT.

The chain combines TRBV13 with TRBJ2-1; weak D call: TRBD2 (6 bases). The V end was cut by 4 bases, the J end by 9 bases, with 13 bases between. The length of the CDR3 is 13 residues. In germline, CDR1 is PRHDT, CDR2 FYEKMQ (reference sequence). CDR3 nucleotides: TGTGCCAGCAGCTCCCCTAGCGTGGGTGAGCAGTTCTTC. Translating gives CASSSPSVGEQFF.

V is TRBV29-1 and J is TRBJ1-2; D possibly corresponds to TRBD1 (5 bases). CDR3 length: 17 residues. V lost 3 bases and J 5 bases, leaving 25 bases between the germline ends. From germline, CDR1 is SQVTM and CDR2 ANQGSEA. CDR3 nucleotide sequence: TGCAGCGTTGACCCGCAAGCGGCCACCCTAAGGGGATATGGCTACACCTTC. This gives the protein CSVDPQAATLRGYGYTF.

The chain employs TRBV5-1 and TRBJ2-2, with 9 positions matching TRBD1. Germline values: CDR1 SGHRS, CDR2 YFSETQ. Trimming at V came to 3 bases and at J to 0 bases, leaving 0 bases not matched to a gene. CDR3 length: 15 residues. The CDR3 coding sequence is TGCGCCAGCAGCTGGACAGGGGCGAACACCGGGGAGCTGTTTTTT. Translation: CASSWTGANTGELFF.

The genes are TRBV7-8 and TRBJ2-1; 7 nucleotides match TRBD2. Germline lookup yields CDR1 SGHVS and CDR2 FQNEAQ. Losses at the gene ends were 1 base for V and 8 bases for J; bases not matched to a gene: 8. The CDR3 is 15 residues long. CDR3 residues: CASSLGAGPGDEQFF. The CDR3 bases are TGTGCCAGCAGCTTAGGAGCGGGGCCCGGGGATGAGCAGTTCTTC.

The V call is TRBV27, the J call TRBJ2-7; TRBD1 aligns across 8 bases. J was trimmed by 3 bases and V by 5 bases; bases with no gene match: 6. Germline loops: CDR1 MNHEY, CDR2 SMNVEV (reference sequence). The CDR3 is 14 residues long. The CDR3: CASSATGVGYEQYF. The CDR3 DNA follows: TGTGCCAGCAGTGCGACAGGGGTGGGCTACGAGCAGTACTTC.

This chain links TRBV2 with TRBJ2-7; 11 bases are a match to TRBD1. Germline-derived CDR1 and CDR2 are SNHLY and FYNNEI. The CDR3 spans 15 residues. V shed 7 bases and J 1 base; nucleotides not matched to a gene: 6. CDR3 coding DNA: TGTGCCAGCACGGCAGGGACAGGGGGTTCCTACGAGCAGTACTTC. Protein: CASTAGTGGSYEQYF.

This rearrangement joins TRBV29-1 to TRBJ2-7; a weak D match, TRBD1 (5 bases). V shed 1 base and J shed 0 bases, with 19 bases lying between them. From germline, CDR1 is SQVTM and CDR2 ANQGSEA. This CDR3 contains 17 residues. Written as DNA, the CDR3 is TGCAGCGTTGAAGTCCATCAAGGGGTTTTAAACTCCTACGAGCAGTACTTC. Translation gives CSVEVHQGVLNSYEQYF.

The genes are TRBV2 and TRBJ1-2, with 7 positions matching TRBD1. Trimming took 10 bases from V and 4 from J; bases not matched to a gene: 12. This CDR3 has 14 residues. Germline lookup yields CDR1 SNHLY and CDR2 FYNNEI. CDR3: CATLLGTAVYGYTF. The CDR3 nucleotides are TGTGCCACTTTGCTCGGGACAGCCGTCTATGGCTACACCTTC.

This chain uses TRBV5-1 with TRBJ2-1, with 10 bases fitting TRBD1. Germline-derived CDR1 and CDR2 are SGHRS and YFSETQ. There are 19 residues in the CDR3. After removal of 2 bases from V and 0 bases from J, the junction contained 11 bases not matched to a gene. The CDR3 DNA reads as TGCGCCAGCAGCTTTACGACAGGGGGCACTAGCGGCTCCTACAATGAGCAGTTCTTC. This translates into CASSFTTGGTSGSYNEQFF.

The chain is built from TRBV7-6 and TRBJ1-1, with D tentatively TRBD1 (5 bases). Trimming pared 4 bases from V and 8 bases from J, leaving 14 bases between. The CDR3 runs to 13 residues. Per germline, CDR1 SGHVS and CDR2 FNYEAQ. DNA of the CDR3: TGTGCCAGCAGCTGGCCCGACAGTTCGGAAGCTTTCTTT. It yields the protein CASSWPDSSEAFF. Combining the CDR3 with reference TRBV7-6 and TRBJ1-1 gives the whole variable domain GAGVSQSPRYKVTKRGQDVALRCDPISGHVSLYWYRQALGQGPEFLTYFNYEAQQDKSGLPNDRFSAERPEGSISTLTIQRTEQRDSAMYRCASSWPDSSEAFFGQGTRLTVV.

CDR3 loop: CASSFRRESNQPQHF. The CDR3 coding sequence is TGTGCCAGCAGTTTCCGCAGGGAAAGCAATCAGCCCCAGCATTTT. V and J are TRBV28 and TRBJ1-5; tentatively, D is TRBD1 (5 bases). V lost 3 bases to trimming and J lost 1 base, with 10 bases between them. Germline CDR1 reads MDHEN; CDR2 reads SYDVKM. The CDR3 contains 15 residues.

The genes are TRBV7-8 and TRBJ2-3; a weak D match, TRBD1 (5 bases). Germline V gene data show CDR1 as SGHVS and CDR2 as FQNEAQ. CDR3 length: 17 residues. Deletions cut 0 bases from V and 0 bases from J, with 13 bases between. CDR3 DNA: TGTGCCAGCAGCTTAGCGCGACAGAGTCCTAGCACAGATACGCAGTATTTT. Its protein is CASSLARQSPSTDTQYF.

The rearrangement links TRBV5-4 to TRBJ1-4; 7 bases fit TRBD1. With 2 bases clipped from V and 10 bases from J, the junction kept 14 bases outside the gene matches. CDR1 SGHNT and CDR2 YYREEE come from the germline V gene (reference sequence). The CDR3 sequence is 16 residues long. This chain's CDR3 is CASSLSRGTASRKLFF. The CDR3 nucleotides are TGTGCCAGCAGCTTATCGCGGGGGACAGCTTCTCGAAAACTGTTTTTT.